These T cell receptor beta chains were read from a single sample in a study of blood T cell repertoires in COVID-19. The method was immunoSEQ multiplex PCR; TCRdb's version includes in-frame clones alone and lacks a portion of them. The sample shows around 52,000 clones, roughly 80% of them seen only once. Sequencing was done on a sample of peripheral blood. The receptor source for this set is a woman aged 60-75 years with acute or convalescent COVID-19. Both conserved end residues are part of each CDR3. The order of the fields is D gene, V gene, clone size, J gene, CDR3 protein, CDR3 DNA. A D gene is named only where the DNA matches it firmly. Size values are once, few and many counts, or a class for expanded clones, and some rows have none.

d_gene: NA
v_gene: TRBV7-9
abundance: NA
j_gene: TRBJ2-7
CDR3aa: CASQLGSYEQYF
CDR3nt: TGTGCCAGCCAACTAGGCTCCTACGAGCAGTACTTC

d_gene: NA
v_gene: TRBV3-1/TRBV3-2
abundance: NA
j_gene: TRBJ1-6
CDR3aa: CASSQVEVSYNSPLHF
CDR3nt: TGTGCCAGCAGCCAAGTGGAGGTATCCTATAATTCACCCCTCCACTTT

d_gene: NA
v_gene: TRBV5-6
abundance: NA
j_gene: TRBJ2-1
CDR3aa: CASSSGDPYNEQFF
CDR3nt: TGTGCCAGCAGCTCGGGGGACCCCTACAATGAGCAGTTCTTC

d_gene: NA
v_gene: TRBV21-1
abundance: NA
j_gene: TRBJ1-2
CDR3aa: CASRTGTGFYTF
CDR3nt: TGTGCCAGCAGAACCGGGACAGGGTTCTACACCTTC

d_gene: NA
v_gene: TRBV7-3
abundance: NA
j_gene: TRBJ2-2
CDR3aa: CASRLSTGELFF
CDR3nt: TGTGCCAGCAGATTGAGCACCGGGGAGCTGTTTTTT

d_gene: NA
v_gene: TRBV12-3/TRBV12-4
abundance: NA
j_gene: TRBJ1-1
CDR3aa: CASSLQPTTEAFF
CDR3nt: TGTGCCAGCAGTTTACAACCTACCACTGAAGCTTTCTTT

d_gene: NA
v_gene: TRBV5-6
abundance: NA
j_gene: TRBJ1-5
CDR3aa: CASSLLAMTGSNQPQHF
CDR3nt: TGTGCCAGCAGCTTGTTAGCGATGACCGGGAGCAATCAGCCCCAGCATTTT

d_gene: NA
v_gene: TRBV5-1
abundance: NA
j_gene: TRBJ2-7
CDR3aa: CASSIRQDSYEQYF
CDR3nt: TGCGCCAGCAGCATACGACAGGATTCCTACGAGCAGTACTTC

d_gene: NA
v_gene: TRBV29-1
abundance: once
j_gene: TRBJ1-1
CDR3aa: CSVGTGNTEAFF
CDR3nt: TGCAGCGTTGGGACGGGAAACACTGAAGCTTTCTTT

d_gene: NA
v_gene: TRBV12-3/TRBV12-4
abundance: NA
j_gene: TRBJ2-3
CDR3aa: CASSLDLDTQYF
CDR3nt: TGTGCCAGCAGTTTAGACTTAGATACGCAGTATTTT

d_gene: TRBD2
v_gene: TRBV5-4
abundance: NA
j_gene: TRBJ2-7
CDR3aa: CASSYGLAGDSYEQYF
CDR3nt: TGTGCCAGCAGCTATGGACTAGCGGGGGACTCCTACGAGCAGTACTTC

d_gene: NA
v_gene: TRBV19
abundance: NA
j_gene: TRBJ1-2
CDR3aa: CASTPAAGPLNYGYTF
CDR3nt: TGTGCCAGTACCCCGGCGGCAGGGCCTCTTAACTATGGCTACACCTTC

d_gene: NA
v_gene: TRBV11-2
abundance: once
j_gene: TRBJ2-4
CDR3aa: CASSPPRGGKNIQYF
CDR3nt: TGTGCCAGCAGCCCACCCCGGGGTGGCAAAAACATTCAGTACTTC

d_gene: NA
v_gene: TRBV29-1
abundance: NA
j_gene: TRBJ2-5
CDR3aa: CSVGTQKETQYF
CDR3nt: TGCAGCGTTGGGACACAAAAGGAGACCCAGTACTTC

d_gene: NA
v_gene: TRBV4-3
abundance: once
j_gene: TRBJ1-5
CDR3aa: CASSQDRGFGNQPQHF
CDR3nt: TGCGCCAGCAGCCAAGATAGGGGGTTCGGCAATCAGCCCCAGCATTTT

d_gene: NA
v_gene: TRBV5-6
abundance: NA
j_gene: TRBJ2-1
CDR3aa: CASSVRVDEQFF
CDR3nt: TGTGCCAGCAGCGTCAGGGTTGATGAGCAGTTCTTC

d_gene: NA
v_gene: TRBV3-1/TRBV3-2
abundance: NA
j_gene: TRBJ1-1
CDR3aa: CASSQSRGTNTEAFF
CDR3nt: TGTGCCAGCAGCCAGTCGCGGGGGACGAACACTGAAGCTTTCTTT

d_gene: NA
v_gene: TRBV21-1
abundance: NA
j_gene: TRBJ1-5
CDR3aa: CASSNRHPVQPQHF
CDR3nt: TGTGCCAGCAGCAACCGACACCCCGTGCAGCCCCAGCATTTT

d_gene: TRBD1
v_gene: TRBV4-1
abundance: NA
j_gene: TRBJ2-2
CDR3aa: CASSHPSGTVDGELFF
CDR3nt: TGCGCCAGCAGCCATCCCTCCGGGACAGTAGACGGGGAGCTGTTTTTT

d_gene: TRBD1
v_gene: TRBV30
abundance: NA
j_gene: TRBJ1-1
CDR3aa: CAWSRDSLNTEAFF
CDR3nt: TGTGCCTGGAGTAGGGACAGCTTGAACACTGAAGCTTTCTTT

d_gene: TRBD2
v_gene: TRBV27
abundance: NA
j_gene: TRBJ2-2
CDR3aa: CASRGLAGPGELFF
CDR3nt: TGTGCCAGCAGGGGACTAGCGGGGCCCGGGGAGCTGTTTTTT

d_gene: TRBD1
v_gene: TRBV7-9
abundance: NA
j_gene: TRBJ1-2
CDR3aa: CASSKGQNYGYTF
CDR3nt: TGTGCCAGCAGCAAGGGACAGAACTATGGCTACACCTTC

d_gene: NA
v_gene: TRBV7-2
abundance: once
j_gene: TRBJ2-7
CDR3aa: CASSLEVANEQYF
CDR3nt: TGTGCCAGCAGCTTAGAAGTGGCAAACGAGCAGTACTTC

d_gene: NA
v_gene: TRBV7-9
abundance: many
j_gene: TRBJ2-1
CDR3aa: CASSGEQGPPYNEQFF
CDR3nt: TGTGCCAGCAGCGGGGAACAGGGTCCTCCCTACAATGAGCAGTTCTTC

d_gene: NA
v_gene: TRBV11-2
abundance: NA
j_gene: TRBJ1-1
CDR3aa: CASSLDRIKSGTEAFF
CDR3nt: TGTGCCAGCAGCTTAGATCGTATCAAGAGTGGCACTGAAGCTTTCTTT

d_gene: TRBD1
v_gene: TRBV30
abundance: NA
j_gene: TRBJ1-1
CDR3aa: CAWSVAGTGGYAFF
CDR3nt: TGTGCCTGGAGTGTCGCCGGGACAGGGGGATATGCTTTCTTT

d_gene: NA
v_gene: TRBV5-1
abundance: NA
j_gene: TRBJ1-1
CDR3aa: CASSTLGGRMNTEAFF
CDR3nt: TGCGCCAGCAGCACCCTCGGGGGGCGGATGAACACTGAAGCTTTCTTT

d_gene: TRBD1
v_gene: TRBV5-4
abundance: NA
j_gene: TRBJ2-1
CDR3aa: CASSFGQGTYNEQFF
CDR3nt: TGTGCCAGCAGCTTTGGACAGGGTACCTACAATGAGCAGTTCTTC

d_gene: TRBD1
v_gene: TRBV5-1
abundance: once
j_gene: TRBJ2-5
CDR3aa: CASSLQGAGETQYF
CDR3nt: TGCGCCAGCAGCTTACAGGGGGCGGGAGAGACCCAGTACTTC

d_gene: TRBD1
v_gene: TRBV10-3
abundance: NA
j_gene: TRBJ1-4
CDR3aa: CATGTGATNEKLFF
CDR3nt: TGTGCAACCGGGACAGGGGCAACTAATGAAAAACTGTTTTTT

d_gene: NA
v_gene: TRBV19
abundance: NA
j_gene: TRBJ1-1
CDR3aa: CASRPGDTEAFF
CDR3nt: TGTGCCAGTAGGCCAGGGGACACTGAAGCTTTCTTT

d_gene: TRBD2
v_gene: TRBV7-3
abundance: NA
j_gene: TRBJ2-1
CDR3aa: CASSLGGWNEQFF
CDR3nt: TGTGCCAGCAGCTTGGGGGGGTGGAATGAGCAGTTCTTC

d_gene: NA
v_gene: TRBV29-1
abundance: NA
j_gene: TRBJ1-2
CDR3aa: CSVEDLRIYGYTF
CDR3nt: TGCAGCGTTGAAGATCTGAGGATCTATGGCTACACCTTC

d_gene: NA
v_gene: TRBV19
abundance: NA
j_gene: TRBJ1-1
CDR3aa: CASSTVVDTEAFF
CDR3nt: TGTGCCAGTAGTACAGTCGTGGACACTGAAGCTTTCTTT

d_gene: NA
v_gene: TRBV5-6
abundance: NA
j_gene: TRBJ1-2
CDR3aa: CASSPQVFDGYTF
CDR3nt: TGTGCCAGCAGCCCCCAGGTGTTCGATGGCTACACCTTC

d_gene: NA
v_gene: TRBV7-2
abundance: NA
j_gene: TRBJ1-1
CDR3aa: CASSLSPGLNTEAFF
CDR3nt: TGTGCCAGCAGCTTATCTCCGGGATTGAACACTGAAGCTTTCTTT